This entry concerns a single T cell receptor (beta chain). Germline V gene data show CDR1 as DFQATT and CDR2 as SNEGSKA (reference sequence). The CDR3 loop spans 12 amino acids. V was trimmed by 1 base and J by 15 bases, leaving 16 bases between them. This specimen belongs to a study of T-cell reconstitution after alpha-beta-depleted transplantation in children. Researchers prepared the TCRbeta library using unique molecular identifiers, the study reports. TCRdb re-called the PCR reads with MiXCR, one entry per CDR3 protein. The table includes around 370,000 distinct CDR3 sequences, 10% to 13% detected once.

The sequence was obtained from a human donor who donated a stem cell graft to a child with acute lymphoblastic leukemia. The sequences come from PBMCs from the stem cell graft donor, collected from the stem cell graft. The chain couples TRBV20-1 to TRBJ2-4; perhaps D is TRBD1 or TRBD2 (5 bases each). This CDR3 is CSARVGSREPYF. The CDR3 DNA reads as TGCAGTGCTAGAGTGGGGAGCAGGGAGCCGTACTTC.